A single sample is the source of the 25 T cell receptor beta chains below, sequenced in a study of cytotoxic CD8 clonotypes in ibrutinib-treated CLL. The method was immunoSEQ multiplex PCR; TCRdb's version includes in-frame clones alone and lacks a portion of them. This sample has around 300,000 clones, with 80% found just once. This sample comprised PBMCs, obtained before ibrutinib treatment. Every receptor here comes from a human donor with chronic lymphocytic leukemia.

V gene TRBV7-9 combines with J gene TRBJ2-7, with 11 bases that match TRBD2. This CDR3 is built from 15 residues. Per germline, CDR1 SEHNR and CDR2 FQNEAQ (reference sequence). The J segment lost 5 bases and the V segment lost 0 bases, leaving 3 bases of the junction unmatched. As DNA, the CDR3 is TGTGCCAGCAGCTTAGCTAGCGGGAGGGGACACGAGCAGTACTTC. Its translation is CASSLASGRGHEQYF. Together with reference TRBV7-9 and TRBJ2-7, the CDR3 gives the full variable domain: DTGVSQNPRHKITKRGQNVTFRCDPISEHNRLYWYRQTLGQGPEFLTYFQNEAQLEKSRLLSDRFSAERPKGSFSTLEIQRTEQGDSAMYLCASSLASGRGHEQYFGPGTRLTVT.

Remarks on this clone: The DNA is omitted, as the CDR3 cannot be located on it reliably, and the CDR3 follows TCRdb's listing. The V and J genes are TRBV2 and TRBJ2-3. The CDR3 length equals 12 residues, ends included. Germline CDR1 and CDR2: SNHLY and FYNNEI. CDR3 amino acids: CASSSSWDTQYF.

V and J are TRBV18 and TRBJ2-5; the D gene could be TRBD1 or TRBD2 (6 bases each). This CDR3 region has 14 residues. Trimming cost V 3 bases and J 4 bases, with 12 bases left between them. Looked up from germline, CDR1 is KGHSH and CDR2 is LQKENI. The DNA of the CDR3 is TGTGCCAGCTCACCGAAGGAGGGGGGAGAGACCCAGTACTTC. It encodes CASSPKEGGETQYF.

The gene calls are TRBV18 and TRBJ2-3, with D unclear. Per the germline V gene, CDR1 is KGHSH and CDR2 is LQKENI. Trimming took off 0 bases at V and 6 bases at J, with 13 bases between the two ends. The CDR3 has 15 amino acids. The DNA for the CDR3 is TGTGCCAGCTCACCACCAGCCTCCAATCGGGATACGCAGTATTTT. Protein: CASSPPASNRDTQYF.

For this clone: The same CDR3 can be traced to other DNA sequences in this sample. The CDR3 reads CATSREGGSNQPQHF. DNA for the CDR3: TGTGCCACCAGCAGAGAGGGAGGTAGCAATCAGCCCCAGCATTTT. The chain employs TRBV15 and TRBJ1-5; D not resolved. From germline, CDR1 is LNHNV and CDR2 YYDKDF (reference sequence). The ends were cut back, 0 bases at V and 0 bases at J, with 6 bases in the middle. This CDR3 comprises 15 residues.

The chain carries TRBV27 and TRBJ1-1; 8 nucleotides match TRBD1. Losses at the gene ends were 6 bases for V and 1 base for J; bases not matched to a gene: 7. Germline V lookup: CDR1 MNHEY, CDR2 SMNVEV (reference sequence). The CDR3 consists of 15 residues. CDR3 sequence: CASRPTGGANTEAFF. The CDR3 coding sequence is TGTGCCAGCAGGCCTACAGGGGGTGCGAACACTGAAGCTTTCTTT.

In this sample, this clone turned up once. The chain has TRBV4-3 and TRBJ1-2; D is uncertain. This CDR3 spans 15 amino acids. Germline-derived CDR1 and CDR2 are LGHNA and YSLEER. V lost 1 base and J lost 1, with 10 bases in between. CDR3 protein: CASSQARRVNYGYTF. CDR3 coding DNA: TGCGCCAGCAGCCAAGCGCGGAGAGTTAACTATGGCTACACCTTC.

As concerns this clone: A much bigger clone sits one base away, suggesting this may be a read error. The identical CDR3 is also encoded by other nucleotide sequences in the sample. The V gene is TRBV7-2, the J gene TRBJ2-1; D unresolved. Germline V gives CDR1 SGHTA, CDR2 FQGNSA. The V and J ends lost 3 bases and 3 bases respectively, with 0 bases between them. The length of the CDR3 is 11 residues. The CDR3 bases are TGTGCCAGCAGCTTCTACAATGAGCAGTTCTTC. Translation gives CASSFYNEQFF. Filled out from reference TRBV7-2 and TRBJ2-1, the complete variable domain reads GAGVSQSPSNKVTEKGKDVELRCDPISGHTALYWYRQSLGQGLEFLIYFQGNSAPDKSGLPSDRFSAERTGGSVSTLTIQRTQQEDSAVYLCASSFYNEQFFGPGTRLTVL.

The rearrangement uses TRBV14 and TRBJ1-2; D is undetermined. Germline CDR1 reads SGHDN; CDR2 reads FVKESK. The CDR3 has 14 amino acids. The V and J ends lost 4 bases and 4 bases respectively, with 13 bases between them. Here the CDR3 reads CASSPREEGYGYTF. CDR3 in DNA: TGTGCCAGCAGCCCCCGGGAGGAGGGCTATGGCTACACCTTC.

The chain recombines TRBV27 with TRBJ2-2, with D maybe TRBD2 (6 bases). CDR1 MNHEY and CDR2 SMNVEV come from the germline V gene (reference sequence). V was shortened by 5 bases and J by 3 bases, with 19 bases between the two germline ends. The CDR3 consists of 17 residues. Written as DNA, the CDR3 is TGTGCCAGCAGTACGAGATTCCGGGACTCCTACACCGGGGAGCTGTTTTTT. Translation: CASSTRFRDSYTGELFF.

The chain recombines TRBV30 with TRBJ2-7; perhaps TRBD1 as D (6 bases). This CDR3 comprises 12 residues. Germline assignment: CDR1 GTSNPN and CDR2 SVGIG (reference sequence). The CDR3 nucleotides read TGTGCGCAGGGGACACGCTCCTACGAGCAGTACTTC. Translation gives CAQGTRSYEQYF.

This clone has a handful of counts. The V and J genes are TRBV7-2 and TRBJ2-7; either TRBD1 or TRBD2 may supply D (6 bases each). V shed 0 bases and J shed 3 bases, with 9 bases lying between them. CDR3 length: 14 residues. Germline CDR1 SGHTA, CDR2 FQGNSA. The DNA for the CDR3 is TGTGCCAGCAGCTTAGCGAGGGGGGTCTACGAGCAGTACTTC. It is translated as CASSLARGVYEQYF.

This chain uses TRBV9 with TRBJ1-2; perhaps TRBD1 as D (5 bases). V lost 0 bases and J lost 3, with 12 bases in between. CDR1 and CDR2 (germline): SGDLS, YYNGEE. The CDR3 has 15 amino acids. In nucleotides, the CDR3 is TGTGCCAGCAGCGTAGGGGGGACGGTGGACTATGGCTACACCTTC. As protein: CASSVGGTVDYGYTF.

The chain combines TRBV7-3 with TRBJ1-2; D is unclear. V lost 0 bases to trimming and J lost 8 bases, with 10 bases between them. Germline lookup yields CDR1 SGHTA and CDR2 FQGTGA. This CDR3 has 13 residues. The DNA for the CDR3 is TGTGCCAGCAGCTTAACAGGGAGCGAGGGCTACACCTTC. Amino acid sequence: CASSLTGSEGYTF.

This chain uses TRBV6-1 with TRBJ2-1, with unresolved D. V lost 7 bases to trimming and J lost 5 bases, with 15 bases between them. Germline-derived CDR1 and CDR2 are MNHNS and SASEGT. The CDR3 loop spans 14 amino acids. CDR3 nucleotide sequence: TGTGCCAGCATTTTCTCGGATTCCAACAATGAGCAGTTCTTC. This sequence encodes CASIFSDSNNEQFF.

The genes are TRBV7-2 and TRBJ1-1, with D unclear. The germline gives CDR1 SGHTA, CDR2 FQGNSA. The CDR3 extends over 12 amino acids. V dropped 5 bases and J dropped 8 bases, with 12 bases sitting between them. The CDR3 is CASSIDPGEAFF. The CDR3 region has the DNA TGTGCCAGCAGCATAGACCCGGGGGAAGCTTTCTTT.

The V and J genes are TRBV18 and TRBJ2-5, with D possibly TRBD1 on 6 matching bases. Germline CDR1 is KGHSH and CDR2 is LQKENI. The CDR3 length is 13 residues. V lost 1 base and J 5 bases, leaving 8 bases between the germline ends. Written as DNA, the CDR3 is TGTGCCAGCTCACCACTTGACAGGGAGACCCAGTACTTC. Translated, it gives CASSPLDRETQYF.

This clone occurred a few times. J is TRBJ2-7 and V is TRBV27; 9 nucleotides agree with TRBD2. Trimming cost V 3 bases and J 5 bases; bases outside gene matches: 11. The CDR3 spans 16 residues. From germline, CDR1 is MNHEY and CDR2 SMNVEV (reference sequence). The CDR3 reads CASSLGGIAGVNEQYF. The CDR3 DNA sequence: TGTGCCAGCAGTTTGGGGGGGATAGCGGGAGTTAACGAGCAGTACTTC.

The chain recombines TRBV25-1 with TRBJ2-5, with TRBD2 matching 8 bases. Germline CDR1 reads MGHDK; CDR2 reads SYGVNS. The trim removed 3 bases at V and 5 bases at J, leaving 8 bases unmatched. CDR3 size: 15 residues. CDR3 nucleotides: TGTGCCAGCAGTGAGACGGGAGGGCCTTATGAGACCCAGTACTTC. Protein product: CASSETGGPYETQYF.

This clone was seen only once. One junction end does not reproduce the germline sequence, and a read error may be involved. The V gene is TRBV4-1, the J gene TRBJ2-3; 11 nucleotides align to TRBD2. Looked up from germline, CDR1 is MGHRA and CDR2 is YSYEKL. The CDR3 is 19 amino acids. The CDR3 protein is CASSQRFYRLAGPTYTQYF. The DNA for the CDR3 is TGCGCCAGCAGCCAAAGATTTTATAGACTAGCGGGACCCACATATACGCAGTATTTT.

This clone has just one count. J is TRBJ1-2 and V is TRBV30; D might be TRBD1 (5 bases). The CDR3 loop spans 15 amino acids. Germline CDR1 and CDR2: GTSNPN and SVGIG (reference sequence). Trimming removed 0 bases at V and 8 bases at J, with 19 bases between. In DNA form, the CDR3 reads TGTGCCTGGAGTGTTAAGGACGGGGGTTATGGAGGCTACACCTTC. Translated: CAWSVKDGGYGGYTF.

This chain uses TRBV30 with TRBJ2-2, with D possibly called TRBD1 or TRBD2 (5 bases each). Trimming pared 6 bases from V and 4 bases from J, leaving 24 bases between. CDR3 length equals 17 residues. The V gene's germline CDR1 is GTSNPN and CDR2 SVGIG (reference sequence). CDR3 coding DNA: TGTGCCTGCATCTACACCGGCAGGGAGTTAACCACCGGGGAGCTGTTTTTT. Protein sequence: CACIYTGRELTTGELFF. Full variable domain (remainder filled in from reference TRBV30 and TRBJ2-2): SQTIHQWPATLVQPVGSPLSLECTVEGTSNPNLYWYRQAAGRGLQLLFYSVGIGQISSEVPQNLSASRPQDRQFILSSKKLLLSDSGFYLCACIYTGRELTTGELFFGEGSRLTVL.

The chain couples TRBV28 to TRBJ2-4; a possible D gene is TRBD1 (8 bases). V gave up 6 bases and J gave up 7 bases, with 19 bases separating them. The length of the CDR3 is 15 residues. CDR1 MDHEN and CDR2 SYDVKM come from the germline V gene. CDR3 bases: TGTGCCAGCAGACCCACAGGGGGAGGGCTGAACATTCAGTACTTC. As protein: CASRPTGGGLNIQYF.

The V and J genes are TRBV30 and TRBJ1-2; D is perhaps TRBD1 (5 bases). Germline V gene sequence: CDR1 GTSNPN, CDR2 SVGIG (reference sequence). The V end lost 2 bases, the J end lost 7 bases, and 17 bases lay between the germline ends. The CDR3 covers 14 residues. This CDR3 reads CAWSWGPNHAGYTF. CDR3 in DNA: TGTGCCTGGAGTTGGGGCCCAAACCACGCTGGCTACACCTTC.

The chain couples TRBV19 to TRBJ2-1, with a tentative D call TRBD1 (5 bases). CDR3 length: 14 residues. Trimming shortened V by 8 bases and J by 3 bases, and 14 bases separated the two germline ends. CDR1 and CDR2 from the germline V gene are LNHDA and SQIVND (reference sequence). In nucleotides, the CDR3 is TGTGCCAGTGCCTTAGACAGTTTCTACAATGAGCAGTTCTTC. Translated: CASALDSFYNEQFF.